The 18 T cell receptor beta chains given below trace back to one sample, sequenced in a study of radiotherapy plus CTLA-4 blockade in lung cancer. Clones were read by immunoSEQ multiplex PCR, and TCRdb kept only the in-frame ones, dropping some. This sample has approximately 33,000 clones, with around 73% found just once. Specimen: peripheral blood, collected from a patient treated with radiotherapy plus ipilimumab. All receptors come from a human donor with non-small cell lung cancer who had stable disease on radiotherapy plus ipilimumab.

The genes are TRBV2 and TRBJ1-2; the match to TRBD1 covers 7 bases. This CDR3 region has 15 residues. V was pared by 5 bases and J by 4 bases, with 10 bases of the junction left unmatched. CDR1 and CDR2 (germline): SNHLY, FYNNEI. CDR3 sequence: CASSLKTGASYGYTF. The CDR3 DNA is TGTGCCAGCAGTCTTAAAACAGGGGCTTCCTATGGCTACACCTTC.

The rearrangement uses TRBV5-1 and TRBJ2-4; D possibly corresponds to TRBD2 (6 bases). Germline V gene sequence: CDR1 SGHRS, CDR2 YFSETQ. The CDR3 runs to 15 residues. Trimming shortened V by 4 bases and J by 1 base, and 12 bases separated the two germline ends. The CDR3 DNA is TGCGCCAGCAGCGAGGGAGGAGGGGCCAAAAACATTCAGTACTTC. Its protein is CASSEGGGAKNIQYF.

The chain carries TRBV5-1 and TRBJ2-6; D remains unclear. Trimming removed 0 bases at V and 4 bases at J, with 8 bases between. The germline CDR1 and CDR2 sequences are SGHRS and YFSETQ. This CDR3 spans 15 amino acids. The CDR3 coding sequence is TGCGCCAGCAGCTTGGGGGTGTCGGGGGCCAACGTCCTGACTTTC. Encoded protein: CASSLGVSGANVLTF.

The chain couples TRBV6-1 to TRBJ1-3; D remains unclear. The germline V gene has CDR1 MNHNS and CDR2 SASEGT. The CDR3 has 16 amino acids. V lost 4 bases and J lost 1, with 14 bases in between. For the CDR3, the DNA is TGTGCCAGCAGTGCCCAGTGGACTGGATCTGGAAACACCATATATTTT. It is translated as CASSAQWTGSGNTIYF.

The chain couples TRBV19 to TRBJ1-4; 8 positions match TRBD1. The V and J ends lost 5 bases and 0 bases, in that order; junction bases with no gene match: 2. Germline CDR1 reads LNHDA; CDR2 reads SQIVND (reference sequence). The CDR3 length is 15 residues. The CDR3 region has the DNA TGTGCCAGTAGTTTACAGGGGGCAACTAATGAAAAACTGTTTTTT. Protein sequence: CASSLQGATNEKLFF.

This chain joins TRBV7-8 and TRBJ1-2; TRBD1 matches 7 bases. Per germline, CDR1 SGHVS and CDR2 FQNEAQ. With V trimmed by 5 bases and J by 7 bases, 19 bases remained unmatched. The CDR3 is 17 amino acids. CDR3 coding DNA: TGTGCCAGCAGCCCCCTAGGGGGTGCAGGGGGGTTTCGTGGCTACACCTTC. Translating gives CASSPLGGAGGFRGYTF.

This chain uses TRBV27 with TRBJ1-2; the match to TRBD1 covers 12 bases. Germline V gene sequence: CDR1 MNHEY, CDR2 SMNVEV (reference sequence). The CDR3 is made up of 16 amino acids. The trim removed 4 bases at V and 8 bases at J, leaving 11 bases unmatched. The CDR3 protein is CASSSSGGTGGRGYTF. The CDR3 nucleotides read TGTGCCAGCAGTTCCTCAGGGGGGACAGGGGGCAGAGGCTACACCTTC.

The chain recombines TRBV19 with TRBJ2-3; TRBD1 might be the D (5 bases). CDR3 length: 14 residues. The V gene's germline CDR1 is LNHDA and CDR2 SQIVND (reference sequence). The germline V and J ends were trimmed by 6 bases and 0 bases, with 10 bases remaining between them. CDR3 DNA sequence: TGTGCCAGTAGGACAGCTCCTAGCACAGATACGCAGTATTTT. It translates to CASRTAPSTDTQYF.

The CDR3 region is CASSLVGGEGNEQFF. In DNA, the CDR3 is TGTGCCAGCAGCTTGGTGGGAGGGGAGGGGAATGAGCAGTTCTTC. The rearrangement joins TRBV5-4 to TRBJ2-1; 7 bases align to TRBD2. CDR3 length equals 15 residues. Losses at the gene ends were 0 bases for V and 7 bases for J; bases not matched to a gene: 7. CDR1 SGHNT and CDR2 YYREEE come from the germline V gene (reference sequence).

The chain employs TRBV6-5 and TRBJ2-7; 7 nucleotides line up with TRBD1. V gave up 6 bases and J gave up 2 bases; unmatched junction bases: 1. The CDR3 extends over 12 amino acids. Germline lookup yields CDR1 MNHEY and CDR2 SVGAGI. In DNA form, the CDR3 reads TGTGCCAGCAGGGGACAGCCCTACGAGCAGTACTTC. This codes for CASRGQPYEQYF.

This clone has only a few counts. The CDR3 protein is CSANRVMGNNEQFF. Written as DNA, the CDR3 is TGCAGCGCAAACAGGGTTATGGGTAACAATGAGCAGTTCTTC. This sequence joins TRBV29-1 and TRBJ2-1; D is perhaps TRBD1 (6 bases). The germline V and J ends were trimmed by 7 bases and 5 bases, with 18 bases remaining between them. Germline V gives CDR1 SQVTM, CDR2 ANQGSEA. CDR3 length: 14 amino acids.

This chain links TRBV5-4 with TRBJ2-3; D might be TRBD2 (6 bases). Deletions cut 4 bases from V and 4 bases from J, with 19 bases between. The germline gives CDR1 SGHNT, CDR2 YYREEE (reference sequence). The CDR3 is made up of 16 amino acids. Written as DNA, the CDR3 is TGTGCCAGCAGCGGGGGGTGGACGGGGAGCGCAGATACGCAGTATTTT. Translating gives CASSGGWTGSADTQYF. The full variable domain, rest sourced from reference TRBV5-4 and TRBJ2-3, is ETGVTQSPTHLIKTRGQQVTLRCSSQSGHNTVSWYQQALGQGPQFIFQYYREEENGRGNFPPRFSGLQFPNYSSELNVNALELDDSALYLCASSGGWTGSADTQYFGPGTRLTVL.

The CDR3 DNA reads as TGTGCCAGCAGTTCGTACCAGACAGGGGGCATGTTCTTC. It yields the protein CASSSYQTGGMFF. The V and J genes are TRBV28 and TRBJ2-1; 10 bases agree with TRBD1. CDR3 length equals 13 residues. Trimming took 4 bases from V and 15 from J; bases not matched to a gene: 9. The germline V gene encodes CDR1 MDHEN and CDR2 SYDVKM.

The chain couples TRBV28 to TRBJ2-7, with 8 positions matching TRBD1. V trimming: 4 bases; J trimming: 3 bases; junction bases outside the gene matches: 5. The CDR3 totals 14 residues. Germline V CDR1 and CDR2: MDHEN, SYDVKM. This CDR3 reads CASSSSDRDYEQYF. CDR3 nucleotide sequence: TGTGCCAGCAGTTCCTCGGACAGGGACTACGAGCAGTACTTC.

The chain couples TRBV13 to TRBJ2-6; TRBD2 is a possible D gene (5 bases). V dropped 4 bases and J dropped 4 bases, with 8 bases sitting between them. Germline V lookup: CDR1 PRHDT, CDR2 FYEKMQ (reference sequence). This CDR3 is 14 amino acids long. The chain's CDR3 is CASSSGIGANVLTF. CDR3 bases: TGTGCCAGCAGCTCCGGGATAGGGGCCAACGTCCTGACTTTC.

This chain uses TRBV7-2 with TRBJ2-3; 7 bases line up with TRBD2. V dropped 5 bases and J dropped 0; count of bases not matched to a gene: 8. Germline V CDR1 and CDR2: SGHTA, FQGNSA. This CDR3 spans 16 amino acids. DNA of the CDR3: TGTGCCAGCAGCAAAGCTAGCGGACTGAGCACAGATACGCAGTATTTT. It codes for CASSKASGLSTDTQYF. Combining the CDR3 with reference TRBV7-2 and TRBJ2-3 gives the whole variable domain GAGVSQSPSNKVTEKGKDVELRCDPISGHTALYWYRQSLGQGLEFLIYFQGNSAPDKSGLPSDRFSAERTGGSVSTLTIQRTQQEDSAVYLCASSKASGLSTDTQYFGPGTRLTVL.

This clone appeared a single time. The rearrangement uses TRBV7-9 and TRBJ2-7, with D unresolved. This CDR3 is built from 11 residues. Germline assignment: CDR1 SEHNR and CDR2 FQNEAQ (reference sequence). Trimming took off 4 bases at V and 6 bases at J, with 7 bases between the two ends. The CDR3 region is CASSWSAEQYF. The CDR3 DNA reads as TGTGCCAGCAGCTGGAGCGCCGAGCAGTACTTC.

This clone showed up just a few times. The chain joins TRBV7-2 to TRBJ1-5; D is possibly TRBD1 (5 bases). The CDR3 covers 15 residues. Germline CDR1 reads SGHTA; CDR2 reads FQGNSA. Trimming pared 4 bases from V and 0 bases from J, leaving 10 bases between. DNA of the CDR3: TGTGCCAGCAGCTCCAGACAGAATAGCAATCAGCCCCAGCATTTT. It yields the protein CASSSRQNSNQPQHF.